This entry lists 7 T cell receptor beta chains sequenced from one sample in a study of circulating and synovial CD4+ cells in juvenile arthritis. Sequenced by immunoSEQ multiplex PCR; TCRdb stores in-frame clones only, minus some. This table has around 13,000 clones, over 80% appearing once. The sequenced sample was CD4+ T cells from synovial fluid. These receptors originate from a human patient with juvenile idiopathic arthritis. Some clones in this sample may be carry-over from other donors' samples.

This clone was detected once. V is TRBV7-6 and J is TRBJ2-7, with D possibly matching TRBD2 (6 bases). The CDR3 runs 15 residues. The germline CDR1 and CDR2 sequences are SGHVS and FNYEAQ. V lost 1 base, J lost 6 bases, and 16 bases lay in between. The CDR3 region has the DNA TGTGCCAGCAGCTTAGTTGGGGGGTCGGAGGGCGAGCAGTACTTC. This codes for CASSLVGGSEGEQYF.

Remarks on this clone: This sample also contains other DNA sequences that code for the same CDR3. The V gene is TRBV19, the J gene TRBJ1-5, with 9 bases lining up with TRBD1. V was pared by 5 bases and J by 6 bases, with 8 bases of the junction left unmatched. The CDR3 is 15 residues long. Germline V CDR1 and CDR2: LNHDA, SQIVND (reference sequence). CDR3 protein: CASSFDRGSSQPQHF. The CDR3 DNA sequence: TGTGCCAGTAGTTTCGACAGGGGGTCGAGTCAGCCCCAGCATTTT.

The chain carries TRBV7-3 and TRBJ2-1; 9 bases agree with TRBD1. V lost 2 bases, J lost 7 bases, and 6 bases stayed unmatched. CDR3 length: 15 residues. Germline V CDR1 and CDR2: SGHTA, FQGTGA. As DNA, the CDR3 is TGTGCCAGCAGCTTAGAAGGACAGGGGATTAATGAGCAGTTCTTC. Amino acids: CASSLEGQGINEQFF.

Concerning this clone: One end of the junction does not line up with germline, which may come from a read error. The V gene is TRBV5-4, the J gene TRBJ2-7, with D maybe TRBD1 (5 bases). The CDR3 has 14 residues. Per the germline V gene, CDR1 is SGHNT and CDR2 is YYREEE (reference sequence). Here the CDR3 reads CASSLEGFSSEQYF. The CDR3 DNA follows: TGTGCCAGCAGCTTGGAGGGGTTTTCCTCCGAGCAGTACTTC.

The rearrangement joins TRBV7-9 to TRBJ2-5; no firm D call. The end of the DNA is better explained by TRBJ2-7, so the J call may be wrong. This CDR3 has 13 residues. Per germline, CDR1 SEHNR and CDR2 FQNEAQ (reference sequence). The CDR3 region is CASSLANLYEQYF. The CDR3 region has the DNA TGTGCCAGCAGCTTAGCGAACCTCTACGAGCAGTACTTC.

V usage is TRBV19 and J usage is TRBJ2-4; 8 bases align to TRBD1. Per the germline V gene, CDR1 is LNHDA and CDR2 is SQIVND (reference sequence). The CDR3 extends over 13 amino acids. Unmatched junction bases numbered 5, after V lost 5 bases and J lost 8 bases. The chain's CDR3 is CASSLQTGDIQYF. The CDR3 region has the DNA TGTGCCAGTAGTCTCCAGACAGGGGACATTCAGTACTTC.

The rearrangement joins TRBV6-1 to TRBJ1-5; possibly TRBD1 for D (5 bases). With 5 bases removed from V and 12 bases from J, the gap between germline ends came to 20 bases. The germline gives CDR1 MNHNS, CDR2 SASEGT. The CDR3 consists of 14 residues. CDR3 sequence: CASSSSGGDRVQHF. The CDR3 bases are TGTGCCAGCAGTTCCAGTGGAGGGGACCGTGTCCAGCATTTT.